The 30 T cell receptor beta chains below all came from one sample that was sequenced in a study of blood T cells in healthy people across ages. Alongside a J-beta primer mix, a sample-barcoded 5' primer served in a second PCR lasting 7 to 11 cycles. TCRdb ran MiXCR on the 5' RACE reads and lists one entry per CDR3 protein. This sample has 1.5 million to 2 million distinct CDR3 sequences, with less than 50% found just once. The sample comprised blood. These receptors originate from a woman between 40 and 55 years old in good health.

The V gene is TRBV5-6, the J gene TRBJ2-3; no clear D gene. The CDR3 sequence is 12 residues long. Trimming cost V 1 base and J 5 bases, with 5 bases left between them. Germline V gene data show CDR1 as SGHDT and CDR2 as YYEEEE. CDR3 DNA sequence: TGTGCCAGCAGCTTGATGGTAGATACGCAGTATTTT. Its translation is CASSLMVDTQYF.

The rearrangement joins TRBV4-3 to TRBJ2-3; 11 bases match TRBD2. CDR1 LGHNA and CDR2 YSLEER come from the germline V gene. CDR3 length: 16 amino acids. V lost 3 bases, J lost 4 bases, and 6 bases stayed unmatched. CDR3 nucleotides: TGCGCCAGCAGCCACAGTAGCGGGGGGGCATCAGATACGCAGTATTTT. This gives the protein CASSHSSGGASDTQYF.

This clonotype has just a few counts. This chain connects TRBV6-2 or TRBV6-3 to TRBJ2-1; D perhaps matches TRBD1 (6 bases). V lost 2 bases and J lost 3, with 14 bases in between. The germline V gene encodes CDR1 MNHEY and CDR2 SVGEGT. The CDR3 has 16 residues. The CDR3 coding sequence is TGTGCCAGCAGTTACCAGGCAGGGGAGATCTACAATGAGCAGTTCTTC. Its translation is CASSYQAGEIYNEQFF.

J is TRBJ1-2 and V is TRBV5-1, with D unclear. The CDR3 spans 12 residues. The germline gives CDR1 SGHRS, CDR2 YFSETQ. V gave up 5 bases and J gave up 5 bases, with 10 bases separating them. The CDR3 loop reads CASREVRYGYTF. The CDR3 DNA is TGCGCCAGCAGAGAAGTACGTTATGGCTACACCTTC.

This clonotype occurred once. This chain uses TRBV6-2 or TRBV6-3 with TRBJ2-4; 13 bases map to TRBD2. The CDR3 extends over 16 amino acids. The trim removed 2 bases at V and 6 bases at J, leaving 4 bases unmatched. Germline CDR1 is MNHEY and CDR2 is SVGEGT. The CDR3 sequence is CASSYRTSGGRNIQYF. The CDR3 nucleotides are TGTGCCAGCAGTTACAGGACTAGCGGGGGCAGAAACATTCAGTACTTC.

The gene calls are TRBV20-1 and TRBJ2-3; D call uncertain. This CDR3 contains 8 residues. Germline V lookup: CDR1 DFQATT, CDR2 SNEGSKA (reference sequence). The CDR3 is CRVDTQYF. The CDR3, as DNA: TGCAGAGTCGATACGCAGTATTTT.

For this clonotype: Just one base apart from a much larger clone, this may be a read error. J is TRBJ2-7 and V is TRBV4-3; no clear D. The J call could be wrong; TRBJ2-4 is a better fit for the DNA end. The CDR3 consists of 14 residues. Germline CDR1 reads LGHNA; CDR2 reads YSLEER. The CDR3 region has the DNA TGCGCCAGCAGCCAAAATCTAGCCAAAAACATTCAGTACTTC. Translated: CASSQNLAKNIQYF.

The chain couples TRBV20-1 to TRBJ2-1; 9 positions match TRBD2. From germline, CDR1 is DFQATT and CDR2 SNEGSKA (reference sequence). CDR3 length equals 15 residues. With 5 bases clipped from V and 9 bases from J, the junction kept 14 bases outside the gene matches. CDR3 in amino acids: CSAPPASGGSGEQFF. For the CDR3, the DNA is TGCAGTGCTCCCCCGGCCAGCGGGGGGTCGGGTGAGCAGTTCTTC.

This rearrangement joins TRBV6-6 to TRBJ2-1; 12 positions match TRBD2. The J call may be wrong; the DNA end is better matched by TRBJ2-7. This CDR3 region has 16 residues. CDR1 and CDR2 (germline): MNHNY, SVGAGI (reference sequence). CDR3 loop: CASSQKGLAGGHEQYF. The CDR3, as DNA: TGTGCCAGCAGTCAGAAAGGCCTAGCGGGGGGGCATGAGCAGTACTTC.

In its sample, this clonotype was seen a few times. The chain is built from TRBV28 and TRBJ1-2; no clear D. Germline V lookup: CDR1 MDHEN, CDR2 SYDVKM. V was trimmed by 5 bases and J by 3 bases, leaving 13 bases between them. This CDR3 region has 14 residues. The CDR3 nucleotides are TGTGCCAGCAGTGAAACCTGGGAGCACTATGGCTACACCTTC. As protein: CASSETWEHYGYTF.

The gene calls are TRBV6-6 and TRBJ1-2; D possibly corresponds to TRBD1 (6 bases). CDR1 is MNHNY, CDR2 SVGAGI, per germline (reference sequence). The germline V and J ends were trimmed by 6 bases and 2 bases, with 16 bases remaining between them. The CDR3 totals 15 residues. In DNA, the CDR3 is TGTGCCAGCAGGATAACAGGGAGCTCGAACTATGGCTACACCTTC. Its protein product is CASRITGSSNYGYTF.

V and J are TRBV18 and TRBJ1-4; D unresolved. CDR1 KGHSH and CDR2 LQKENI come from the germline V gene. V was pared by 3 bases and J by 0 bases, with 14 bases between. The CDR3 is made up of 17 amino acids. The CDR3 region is CASSPLGALATNEKLFF. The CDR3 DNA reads TGTGCCAGCTCACCTCTCGGCGCCCTTGCAACTAATGAAAAACTGTTTTTT.

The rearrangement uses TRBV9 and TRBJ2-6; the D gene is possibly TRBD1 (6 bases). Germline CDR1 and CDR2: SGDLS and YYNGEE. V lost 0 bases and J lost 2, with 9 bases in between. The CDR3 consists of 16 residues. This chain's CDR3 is CASSVEGGAGANVLTF. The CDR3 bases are TGTGCCAGCAGCGTAGAAGGGGGTGCTGGGGCCAACGTCCTGACTTTC.

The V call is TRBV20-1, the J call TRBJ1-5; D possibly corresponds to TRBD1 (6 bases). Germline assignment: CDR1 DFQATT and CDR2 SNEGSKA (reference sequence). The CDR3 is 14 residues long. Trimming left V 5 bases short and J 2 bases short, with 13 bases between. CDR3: CSAYTGFGNQPQHF. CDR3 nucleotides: TGCAGTGCTTACACAGGGTTCGGCAATCAGCCCCAGCATTTT.

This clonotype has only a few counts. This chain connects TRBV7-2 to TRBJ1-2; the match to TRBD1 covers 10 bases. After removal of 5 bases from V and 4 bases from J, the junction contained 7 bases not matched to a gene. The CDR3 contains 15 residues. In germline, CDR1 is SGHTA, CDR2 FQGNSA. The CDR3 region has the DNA TGTGCCAGCAGCCCCACCGGGACAGGGGCCTATGGCTACACCTTC. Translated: CASSPTGTGAYGYTF.

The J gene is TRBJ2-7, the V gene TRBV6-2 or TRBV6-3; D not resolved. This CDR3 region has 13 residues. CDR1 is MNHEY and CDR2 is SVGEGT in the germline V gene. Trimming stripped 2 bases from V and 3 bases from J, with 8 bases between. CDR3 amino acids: CASSYLGFYEQYF. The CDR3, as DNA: TGTGCCAGCAGTTACCTGGGGTTCTACGAGCAGTACTTC.

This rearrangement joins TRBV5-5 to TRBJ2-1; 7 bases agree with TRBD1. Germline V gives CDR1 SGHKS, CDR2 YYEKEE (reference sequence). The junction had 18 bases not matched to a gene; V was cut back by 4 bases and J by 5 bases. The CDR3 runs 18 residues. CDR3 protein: CASSPRPDRGQYNNEQFF. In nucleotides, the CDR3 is TGTGCCAGCAGCCCCCGGCCGGATAGGGGGCAATACAACAATGAGCAGTTCTTC.

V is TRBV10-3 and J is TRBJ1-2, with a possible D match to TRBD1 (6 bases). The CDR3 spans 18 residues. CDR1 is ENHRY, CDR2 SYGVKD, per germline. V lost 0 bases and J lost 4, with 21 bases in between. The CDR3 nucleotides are TGTGCCATCAGTGAGTCTGGGGGACAAAGGACATCGGGCTATGGCTACACCTTC. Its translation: CAISESGGQRTSGYGYTF.

CDR3: CASSPRLSGLNIQYF. The CDR3 DNA reads TGTGCCAGCAGCCCCCGCCTTAGCGGGCTAAACATTCAGTACTTC. The chain recombines TRBV7-2 with TRBJ2-4; 7 bases line up with TRBD2. The V and J ends lost 5 bases and 6 bases, in that order; junction bases with no gene match: 10. CDR3 length: 15 amino acids. Looked up from germline, CDR1 is SGHTA and CDR2 is FQGNSA.

CDR3 nucleotide sequence: TGTGCCAGCAGCCGGGCTAGCGGGGGGCAGAGCTCCTACAATGAGCAGTTCTTC. Protein product: CASSRASGGQSSYNEQFF. The V and J genes are TRBV2 and TRBJ2-1, with 11 positions matching TRBD2. V lost 6 bases and J lost 0; bases outside the gene matches: 10. The CDR3 has 18 residues. Germline-derived CDR1 and CDR2 are SNHLY and FYNNEI.

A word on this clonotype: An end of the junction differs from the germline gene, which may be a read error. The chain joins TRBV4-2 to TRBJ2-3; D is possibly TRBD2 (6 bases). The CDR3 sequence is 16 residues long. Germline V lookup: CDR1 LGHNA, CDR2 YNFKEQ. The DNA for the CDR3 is TGTGCCGGCAGCCAAGGAAGCGGAGGGAGATCGGATACGCAGTATTTT. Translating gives CAGSQGSGGRSDTQYF.

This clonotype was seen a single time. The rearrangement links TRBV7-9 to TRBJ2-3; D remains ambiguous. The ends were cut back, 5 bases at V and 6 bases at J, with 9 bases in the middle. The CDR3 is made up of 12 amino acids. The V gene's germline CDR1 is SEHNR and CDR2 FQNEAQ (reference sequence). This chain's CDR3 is CASSQPVDTQYF. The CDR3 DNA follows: TGTGCCAGCAGCCAACCAGTGGATACGCAGTATTTT.

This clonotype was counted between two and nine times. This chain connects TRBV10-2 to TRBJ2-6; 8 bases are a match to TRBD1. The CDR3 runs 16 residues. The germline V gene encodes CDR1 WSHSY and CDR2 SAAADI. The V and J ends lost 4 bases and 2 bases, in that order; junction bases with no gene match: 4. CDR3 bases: TGCGCCAGCAGTGGCGGCAGGGGGCCTGGGGCCAACGTCCTGACTTTC. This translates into CASSGGRGPGANVLTF.

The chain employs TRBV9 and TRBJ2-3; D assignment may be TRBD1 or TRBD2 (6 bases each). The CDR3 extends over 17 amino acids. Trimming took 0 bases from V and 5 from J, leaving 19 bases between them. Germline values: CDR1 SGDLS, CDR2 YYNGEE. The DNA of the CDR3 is TGTGCCAGCAGCGTAGATCTATGGGGGGCGACCCTAGATACGCAGTATTTT. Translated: CASSVDLWGATLDTQYF.

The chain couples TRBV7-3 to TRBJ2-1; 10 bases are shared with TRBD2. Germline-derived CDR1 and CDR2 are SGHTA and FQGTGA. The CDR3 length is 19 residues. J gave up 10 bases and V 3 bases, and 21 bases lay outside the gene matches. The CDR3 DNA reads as TGTGCCAGCAGCTTGTCTGGAGTCCTAGCGGGGGACCCCGCAGGCGAGCAGTTCTTC. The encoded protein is CASSLSGVLAGDPAGEQFF.

The CDR3 DNA sequence: TGCGCCAGCAGCCATGGTTCTAGCGAGGGTATTGGCAATGAGCAGTTCTTC. Residues: CASSHGSSEGIGNEQFF. This chain links TRBV4-1 with TRBJ2-1; weak D call: TRBD2 (6 bases). The V gene lost 3 bases and the J gene lost 6 bases, with 21 bases spanning the gap. This CDR3 spans 17 amino acids. Germline V lookup: CDR1 MGHRA, CDR2 YSYEKL.

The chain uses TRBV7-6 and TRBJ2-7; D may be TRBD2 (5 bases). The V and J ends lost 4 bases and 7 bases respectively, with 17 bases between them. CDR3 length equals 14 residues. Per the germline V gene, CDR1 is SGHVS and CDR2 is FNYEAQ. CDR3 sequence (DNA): TGTGCCAGCAGCTCTCTTGGCCCGCCGGGGGAGCAGTACTTC. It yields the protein CASSSLGPPGEQYF.

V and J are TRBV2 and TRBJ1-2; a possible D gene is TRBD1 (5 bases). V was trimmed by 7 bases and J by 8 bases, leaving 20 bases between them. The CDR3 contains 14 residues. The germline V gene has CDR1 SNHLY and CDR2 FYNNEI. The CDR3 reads CASKLELGEGGYTF. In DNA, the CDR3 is TGTGCCAGCAAACTAGAATTGGGGGAAGGCGGCTACACCTTC.

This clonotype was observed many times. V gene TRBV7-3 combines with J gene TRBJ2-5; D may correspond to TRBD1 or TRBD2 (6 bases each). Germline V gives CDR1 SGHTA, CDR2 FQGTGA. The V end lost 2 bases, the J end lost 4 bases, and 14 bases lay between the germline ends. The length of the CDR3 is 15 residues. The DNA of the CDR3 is TGTGCCAGCAGCTTAGGCTGGGGGGCAGGAGAGACCCAGTACTTC. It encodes CASSLGWGAGETQYF.

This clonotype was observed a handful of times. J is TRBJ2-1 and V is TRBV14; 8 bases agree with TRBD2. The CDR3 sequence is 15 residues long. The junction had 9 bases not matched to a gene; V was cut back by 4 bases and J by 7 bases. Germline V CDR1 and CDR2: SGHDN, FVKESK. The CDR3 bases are TGTGCCAGCAGCCCCCCGGTCCGGGAGGGGAATGAGCAGTTCTTC. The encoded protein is CASSPPVREGNEQFF.